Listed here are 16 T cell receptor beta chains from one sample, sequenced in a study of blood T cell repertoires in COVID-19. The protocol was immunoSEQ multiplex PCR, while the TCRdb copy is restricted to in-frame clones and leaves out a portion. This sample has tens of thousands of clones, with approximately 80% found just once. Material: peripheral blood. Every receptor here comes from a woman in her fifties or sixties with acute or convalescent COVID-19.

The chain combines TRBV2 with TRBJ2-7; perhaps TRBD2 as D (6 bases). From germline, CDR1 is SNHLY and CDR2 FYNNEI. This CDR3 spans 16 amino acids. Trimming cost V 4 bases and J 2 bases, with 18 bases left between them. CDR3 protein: CASSGSLEGLTYEQYF. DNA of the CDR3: TGTGCCAGCAGTGGTAGTTTGGAGGGGCTTACCTACGAGCAGTACTTC.

This CDR3 is CASSLGEGRGLLRNQPQHF. In DNA, the CDR3 is TGCGCCAGCAGCTTGGGAGAAGGGAGGGGGTTATTACGCAATCAGCCCCAGCATTTT. The genes are TRBV5-1 and TRBJ1-5; tentative D call: TRBD1 (6 bases). The germline V and J ends were trimmed by 0 bases and 2 bases, with 21 bases remaining between them. CDR3 length: 19 residues. CDR1 SGHRS and CDR2 YFSETQ come from the germline V gene.

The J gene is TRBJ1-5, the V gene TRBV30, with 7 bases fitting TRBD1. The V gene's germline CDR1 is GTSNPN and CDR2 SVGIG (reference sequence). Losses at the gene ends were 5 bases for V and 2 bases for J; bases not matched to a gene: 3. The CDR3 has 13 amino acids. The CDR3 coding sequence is TGTGCCTGGCAGGGGGAGGGCAATCAGCCCCAGCATTTT. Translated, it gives CAWQGEGNQPQHF.

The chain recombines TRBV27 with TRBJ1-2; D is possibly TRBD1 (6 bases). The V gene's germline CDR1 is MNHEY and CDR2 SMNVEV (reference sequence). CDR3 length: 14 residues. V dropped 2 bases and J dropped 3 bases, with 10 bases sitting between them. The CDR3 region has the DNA TGTGCCAGCAGTTTAACAGGGAGGGACTATGGCTACACCTTC. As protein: CASSLTGRDYGYTF.

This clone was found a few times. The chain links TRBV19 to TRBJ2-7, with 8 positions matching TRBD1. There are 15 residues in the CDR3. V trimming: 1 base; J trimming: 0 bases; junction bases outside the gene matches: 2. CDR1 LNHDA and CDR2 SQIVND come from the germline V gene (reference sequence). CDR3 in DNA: TGTGCCAGTAGTATAGGACAGGGGAACTCCTACGAGCAGTACTTC. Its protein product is CASSIGQGNSYEQYF.

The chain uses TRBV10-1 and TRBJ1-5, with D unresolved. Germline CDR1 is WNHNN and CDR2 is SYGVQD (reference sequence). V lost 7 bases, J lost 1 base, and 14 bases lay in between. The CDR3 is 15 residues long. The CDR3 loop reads CASTSPSGSNQPQHF. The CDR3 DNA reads TGCGCCAGCACCTCACCGTCCGGGAGCAATCAGCCCCAGCATTTT.

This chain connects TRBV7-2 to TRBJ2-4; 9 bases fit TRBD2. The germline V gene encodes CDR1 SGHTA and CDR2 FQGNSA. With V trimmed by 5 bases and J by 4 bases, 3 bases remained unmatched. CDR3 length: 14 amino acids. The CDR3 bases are TGTGCCAGCAGCGCGGGGGGGTCAAAAAACATTCAGTACTTC. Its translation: CASSAGGSKNIQYF.

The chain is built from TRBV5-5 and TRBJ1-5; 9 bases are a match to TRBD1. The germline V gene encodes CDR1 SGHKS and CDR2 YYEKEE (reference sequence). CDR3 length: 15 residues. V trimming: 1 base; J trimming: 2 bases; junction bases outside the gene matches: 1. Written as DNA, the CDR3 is TGTGCCAGCAGCTTGACAGGGGGCCGCAATCAGCCCCAGCATTTT. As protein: CASSLTGGRNQPQHF.

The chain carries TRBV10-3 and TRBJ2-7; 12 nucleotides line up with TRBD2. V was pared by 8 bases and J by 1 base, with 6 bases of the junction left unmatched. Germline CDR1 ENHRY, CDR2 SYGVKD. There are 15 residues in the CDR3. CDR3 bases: TGTGCCATCGGAACTAGCGGGGGGCTTTCCTACGAGCAGTACTTC. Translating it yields CAIGTSGGLSYEQYF.

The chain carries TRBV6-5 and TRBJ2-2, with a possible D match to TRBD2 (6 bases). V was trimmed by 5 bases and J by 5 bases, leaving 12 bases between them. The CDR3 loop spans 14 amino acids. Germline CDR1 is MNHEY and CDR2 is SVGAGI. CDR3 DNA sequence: TGTGCCAGCAGTCGGACGGAGGGGACCGGGGAGCTGTTTTTT. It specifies CASSRTEGTGELFF.

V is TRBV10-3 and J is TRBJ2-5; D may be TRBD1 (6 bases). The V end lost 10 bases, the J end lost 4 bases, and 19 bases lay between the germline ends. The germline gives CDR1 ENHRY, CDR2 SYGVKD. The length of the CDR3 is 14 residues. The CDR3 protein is CATIQGRGRETQYF. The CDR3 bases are TGTGCCACTATACAGGGTCGGGGTAGAGAGACCCAGTACTTC.

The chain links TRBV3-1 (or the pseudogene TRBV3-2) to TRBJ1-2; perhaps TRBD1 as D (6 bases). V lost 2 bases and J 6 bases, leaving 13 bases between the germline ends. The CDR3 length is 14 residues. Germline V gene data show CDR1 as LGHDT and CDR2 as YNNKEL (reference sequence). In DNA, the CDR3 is TGTGCCAGCAGCCAATCGGGACACCCAAATGGCTACACCTTC. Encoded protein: CASSQSGHPNGYTF.

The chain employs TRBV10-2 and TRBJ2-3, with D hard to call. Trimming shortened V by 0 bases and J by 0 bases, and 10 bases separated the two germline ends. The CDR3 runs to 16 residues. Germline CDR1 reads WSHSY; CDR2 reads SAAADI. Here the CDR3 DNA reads TGCGCCAGCAGTGAGTCGGCGGCAGTCAGCACAGATACGCAGTATTTT. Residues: CASSESAAVSTDTQYF.

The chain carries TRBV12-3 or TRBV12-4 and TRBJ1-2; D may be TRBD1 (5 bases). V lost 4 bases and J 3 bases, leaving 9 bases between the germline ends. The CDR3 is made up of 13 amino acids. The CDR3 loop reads CASSSGPDYGYTF. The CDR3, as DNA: TGTGCCAGCAGTTCAGGGCCTGACTATGGCTACACCTTC.

CDR3 DNA: TGTGCTAGTGGTTTGGTGACAGGGGGAGAAGGCAATGAGCAGTTCTTC. This translates into CASGLVTGGEGNEQFF. V usage is TRBV12-5 and J usage is TRBJ2-1; 9 bases are shared with TRBD1. The CDR3 runs to 16 residues. Germline V gives CDR1 LGHNT, CDR2 FRNRAP. The junction had 6 bases not matched to a gene; V was cut back by 0 bases and J by 6 bases.

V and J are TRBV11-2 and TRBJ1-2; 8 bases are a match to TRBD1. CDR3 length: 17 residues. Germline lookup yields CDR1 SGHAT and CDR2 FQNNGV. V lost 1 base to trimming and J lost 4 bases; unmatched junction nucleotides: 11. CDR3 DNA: TGTGCCAGCAGCTTAGTACCCTCGACAGGGGCCCGCTATGGCTACACCTTC. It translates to CASSLVPSTGARYGYTF. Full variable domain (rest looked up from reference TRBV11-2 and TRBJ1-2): EAGVAQSPRYKIIEKRQSVAFWCNPISGHATLYWYQQILGQGPKLLIQFQNNGVVDDSQLPKDRFSAERLKGVDSTLKIQPAKLEDSAVYLCASSLVPSTGARYGYTFGSGTRLTVV.